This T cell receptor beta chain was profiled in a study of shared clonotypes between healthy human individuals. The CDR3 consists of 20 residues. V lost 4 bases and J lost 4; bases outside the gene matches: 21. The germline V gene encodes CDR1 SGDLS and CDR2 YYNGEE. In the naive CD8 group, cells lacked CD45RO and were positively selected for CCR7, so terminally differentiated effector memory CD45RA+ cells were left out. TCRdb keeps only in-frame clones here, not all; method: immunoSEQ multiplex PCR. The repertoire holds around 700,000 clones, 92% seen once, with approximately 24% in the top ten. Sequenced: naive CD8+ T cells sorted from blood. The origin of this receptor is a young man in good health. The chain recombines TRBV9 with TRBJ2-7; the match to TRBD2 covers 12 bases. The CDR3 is CASSKRLAGVLQYPKYEQYF. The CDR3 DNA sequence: TGTGCCAGCAGCAAGCGACTAGCGGGAGTCTTGCAGTACCCGAAATACGAGCAGTACTTC.